This entry is about one TCR beta chain. Deep-level assay runs were performed. Here immunoSEQ multiplex PCR was the method, and the copy in TCRdb shows in-frame clones only, minus some. The top ten clones hold over 9.5% of a sample with approximately 330,000 clones, around 70% of them seen once. The data derive from a study of shared clonotypes between healthy human individuals. For the study at large: The cohort had two women and a few men, ages 18 to 49.

CDR3 length: 16 residues. Every donor, a Caucasian adult, lived in Nashville, Tennessee. Naive CD45RA+ and memory CD45RA-negative subsets were split from CD4+ cells. This sequence originates from a man aged 25-40 years in good health. Sequenced material: memory CD4+ T cells sorted from blood. Described subset: CD45RA-negative fraction. The chain couples TRBV21-1 to TRBJ2-7. TRBV21-1 is flagged as a pseudogene. DNA of the CDR3: TGTGCCAGCAGCAAAGGGACGAGAGAGGTGGGCCACGAGCAGTACTTC. It translates to CASSKGTREVGHEQYF.